The 21 T cell receptor beta chains reported below all come from one sample, sequenced in a study of blood T cell repertoires in COVID-19. Generated by immunoSEQ multiplex PCR, the TCRdb table keeps only in-frame clones and is missing some. The table has about 220,000 clones, about 79% seen once; the top ten hold around 9.5%. The sample consisted of peripheral blood. These receptor sequences come from a man aged 50 to 60 with active or convalescent COVID-19.

The J gene is TRBJ1-5, the V gene TRBV19; the match to TRBD1 covers 7 bases. Germline V lookup: CDR1 LNHDA, CDR2 SQIVND (reference sequence). Unmatched junction bases numbered 12, after V lost 1 base and J lost 6 bases. CDR3 length equals 17 residues. CDR3 nucleotide sequence: TGTGCCAGTAGTATAGGGCGGGTCAGGGGGAACGGTCAGCCCCAGCATTTT. Its translation: CASSIGRVRGNGQPQHF.

The rearrangement joins TRBV7-8 to TRBJ1-6, with 9 bases fitting TRBD1. The CDR3 is 18 residues long. After removal of 5 bases from V and 4 bases from J, the junction contained 12 bases not matched to a gene. Per germline, CDR1 SGHVS and CDR2 FQNEAQ. CDR3 sequence: CASSPPLSGTGYNSPLHF. The CDR3 coding sequence is TGTGCCAGCAGCCCGCCACTTTCCGGGACAGGGTATAATTCACCCCTCCACTTT. Full variable domain (remainder filled in from reference TRBV7-8 and TRBJ1-6): GAGVSQSPRYKVAKRGQDVALRCDPISGHVSLFWYQQALGQGPEFLTYFQNEAQLDKSGLPSDRFFAERPEGSVSTLKIQRTQQEDSAVYLCASSPPLSGTGYNSPLHFGNGTRLTVT.

The genes are TRBV28 and TRBJ2-7, with 8 nucleotides matching TRBD1. The J segment lost 1 base and the V segment lost 4 bases, leaving 6 bases of the junction unmatched. CDR3 length: 15 amino acids. Germline V gene sequence: CDR1 MDHEN, CDR2 SYDVKM. For the CDR3, the DNA is TGTGCCAGCAGTTACGCCGGGACAGGATCCTACGAGCAGTACTTC. It translates to CASSYAGTGSYEQYF.

Worth noting for this clone: This sample includes further DNA sequences coding for the same CDR3. J is TRBJ2-5 and V is TRBV5-4, with 12 bases aligning to TRBD2. Germline V lookup: CDR1 SGHNT, CDR2 YYREEE (reference sequence). Losses at the gene ends were 4 bases for V and 2 bases for J; bases not matched to a gene: 3. This CDR3 comprises 15 residues. As DNA, the CDR3 is TGTGCCAGCAGCCTAGGACTAGCGGGACAAGAGACCCAGTACTTC. It codes for CASSLGLAGQETQYF.

CDR3 amino acids: CAISESGGDTQYF. As DNA, the CDR3 is TGTGCCATCAGTGAGTCCGGGGGGGATACGCAGTATTTT. The V gene is TRBV10-3, the J gene TRBJ2-3, with 7 bases lining up with TRBD2. CDR3 length equals 13 residues. The V gene end was trimmed by 0 bases and the J gene end by 6 bases; junction bases not matched to a gene: 0. The germline V gene encodes CDR1 ENHRY and CDR2 SYGVKD.

The chain employs TRBV6-6 and TRBJ2-7, with 15 bases lining up with TRBD2. CDR1 is MNHNY, CDR2 SVGAGI, per germline (reference sequence). The ends lost 5 bases at V and 5 bases at J; junction bases unmatched: 16. The CDR3 length is 19 residues. The CDR3 loop reads CASSRPTPGLAGGGNEQYF. CDR3 DNA sequence: TGTGCCAGCAGTCGACCGACGCCGGGACTAGCGGGAGGTGGCAACGAGCAGTACTTC.

The chain links TRBV7-9 to TRBJ1-6, with TRBD1 matching 10 bases. CDR1 is SEHNR and CDR2 is FQNEAQ in the germline V gene (reference sequence). Trimming cost V 3 bases and J 4 bases; bases outside gene matches: 6. This CDR3 region has 17 residues. CDR3 in DNA: TGTGCCAGCAGCTTTGGGACAGGGGAACTTTATAATTCACCCCTCCACTTT. Amino acid sequence: CASSFGTGELYNSPLHF. Full variable domain (outside the CDR3, taken from reference TRBV7-9 and TRBJ1-6): DTGVSQNPRHKITKRGQNVTFRCDPISEHNRLYWYRQTLGQGPEFLTYFQNEAQLEKSRLLSDRFSAERPKGSFSTLEIQRTEQGDSAMYLCASSFGTGELYNSPLHFGNGTRLTVT.

This CDR3 is CASRTYGLAGGNEQFF. The CDR3 DNA is TGTGCCAGCAGGACTTATGGGCTAGCGGGAGGGAATGAGCAGTTCTTC. The J gene is TRBJ2-1, the V gene TRBV28, with TRBD2 identical over 12 bases. J was trimmed by 7 bases and V by 6 bases; bases with no gene match: 10. The germline V gene encodes CDR1 MDHEN and CDR2 SYDVKM. The CDR3 has 16 residues. Full variable domain (remainder filled in from reference TRBV28 and TRBJ2-1): DVKVTQSSRYLVKRTGEKVFLECVQDMDHENMFWYRQDPGLGLRLIYFSYDVKMKEKGDIPEGYSVSREKKERFSLILESASTNQTSMYLCASRTYGLAGGNEQFFGPGTRLTVL.

The gene calls are TRBV5-1 and TRBJ2-2; 7 bases align to TRBD2. This CDR3 region has 17 residues. From germline, CDR1 is SGHRS and CDR2 YFSETQ. Unmatched junction bases numbered 11, after V lost 3 bases and J lost 3 bases. The CDR3 sequence is CASSSAGGGSHTGELFF. The CDR3 nucleotides are TGCGCCAGCAGCTCCGCTGGTGGCGGGAGTCACACCGGGGAGCTGTTTTTT. The full variable domain, rest sourced from reference TRBV5-1 and TRBJ2-2, is KAGVTQTPRYLIKTRGQQVTLSCSPISGHRSVSWYQQTPGQGLQFLFEYFSETQRNKGNFPGRFSGRQFSNSRSEMNVSTLELGDSALYLCASSSAGGGSHTGELFFGEGSRLTVL.

The chain joins TRBV4-3 to TRBJ2-1; TRBD2 might be the D (6 bases). This CDR3 has 16 residues. Germline CDR1 and CDR2: LGHNA and YSLEER. V was shortened by 1 base and J by 7 bases, with 17 bases between the two germline ends. The CDR3, as DNA: TGCGCCAGCAGCCAAGGATACGCGGGGCGACAAAATGAGCAGTTCTTC. Its protein is CASSQGYAGRQNEQFF.

In this sample, this clone turned up once. The chain links TRBV7-2 to TRBJ2-2, with 7 bases fitting TRBD1. CDR1 and CDR2 from the germline V gene are SGHTA and FQGNSA. The V segment lost 2 bases and the J segment 5 bases; nucleotides outside the gene matches: 8. The CDR3 loop spans 16 amino acids. The CDR3 region has the DNA TGTGCCAGCAGCTTAAAGGCCAGGGGGTTGACCGGGGAGCTGTTTTTT. It yields the protein CASSLKARGLTGELFF.

CDR3 loop: CASGVRGGRSDTQYF. CDR3 coding DNA: TGTGCCAGCGGGGTGCGGGGGGGCCGGTCAGATACGCAGTATTTT. The rearrangement joins TRBV7-2 to TRBJ2-3; 9 bases fit TRBD2. Germline-derived CDR1 and CDR2 are SGHTA and FQGNSA. The CDR3 consists of 15 residues. The V gene end was trimmed by 8 bases and the J gene end by 4 bases; junction bases not matched to a gene: 10.

V and J are TRBV7-9 and TRBJ1-4; D is unresolved. V was trimmed by 1 base and J by 7 bases, leaving 4 bases between them. CDR3 length: 12 amino acids. Germline assignment: CDR1 SEHNR and CDR2 FQNEAQ (reference sequence). CDR3 loop: CASSLGVEKLFF. The CDR3 DNA reads as TGTGCCAGCAGCTTAGGAGTTGAAAAACTGTTTTTT.

This clone was recorded only once. V and J are TRBV11-2 and TRBJ1-2; the D gene is possibly TRBD1 (5 bases). CDR1 and CDR2 (germline): SGHAT, FQNNGV. Trimming stripped 5 bases from V and 4 bases from J, with 17 bases between. The CDR3 has 15 amino acids. CDR3 region: CASSQLGGAGYGYTF. In DNA, the CDR3 is TGTGCCAGCAGCCAGTTGGGGGGAGCAGGCTATGGCTACACCTTC.

This clone was counted between two and nine times. V usage is TRBV4-3 and J usage is TRBJ2-7; tentative D call: TRBD1 (5 bases). This CDR3 has 16 residues. Germline loops: CDR1 LGHNA, CDR2 YSLEER. V gave up 0 bases and J gave up 2 bases, with 14 bases separating them. CDR3 in DNA: TGCGCCAGCAGCCAAGATCACAGGATGCTTACCTACGAGCAGTACTTC. Encoded protein: CASSQDHRMLTYEQYF.

This clone has a single count. In DNA form, the CDR3 reads TGTGCCAGCTCGAAGGGGTGGCAGCCCCAGCATTTT. This gives the protein CASSKGWQPQHF. The V gene is TRBV19, the J gene TRBJ1-5, with a possible D match to TRBD1 (5 bases). This CDR3 has 12 residues. Trimming stripped 9 bases from V and 7 bases from J, with 13 bases between. Germline V gene data show CDR1 as LNHDA and CDR2 as SQIVND (reference sequence).

A few counts support this clone. This rearrangement joins TRBV5-6 to TRBJ2-7, with 7 bases fitting TRBD2. V lost 5 bases to trimming and J lost 0 bases; unmatched junction nucleotides: 8. The CDR3 extends over 15 amino acids. The germline gives CDR1 SGHDT, CDR2 YYEEEE. This CDR3 is CASSPDGGSSYEQYF. The CDR3 DNA sequence: TGTGCCAGCAGTCCAGATGGCGGGAGCTCCTACGAGCAGTACTTC.

V and J are TRBV23-1 and TRBJ2-7, with D maybe TRBD1 (5 bases). TRBV23-1 is labeled an ORF, and its function is uncertain. The V end lost 2 bases, the J end lost 0 bases, and 14 bases lay between the germline ends. This CDR3 spans 16 amino acids. The CDR3 spells CASSQGRVTVSYEQYV. CDR3 coding DNA: TGCGCCAGCAGTCAAGGCAGGGTAACAGTCTCCTACGAGCAGTACGTC.

J is TRBJ2-2 and V is TRBV14, with TRBD2 matching 16 bases. Germline V gene data show CDR1 as SGHDN and CDR2 as FVKESK. V lost 8 bases to trimming and J lost 2 bases; unmatched junction nucleotides: 5. The CDR3 runs to 17 residues. The CDR3 region is CASRGLAGGPNTGELFF. CDR3 DNA: TGTGCCAGCCGGGGACTAGCGGGAGGGCCAAACACCGGGGAGCTGTTTTTT.

In nucleotides, the CDR3 is TGTGCCAGCAACCCACTAGCGGGATCCTACAATGAGCAGTTCTTC. Translated: CASNPLAGSYNEQFF. The chain is built from TRBV6-5 and TRBJ2-1, with 10 bases identical to TRBD2. The germline gives CDR1 MNHEY, CDR2 SVGAGI. This CDR3 comprises 15 residues. With V trimmed by 7 bases and J by 1 base, 4 bases remained unmatched.

A single count supports this clone. The gene calls are TRBV10-2 and TRBJ2-1, with D possibly matching TRBD2 (6 bases). The V gene's germline CDR1 is WSHSY and CDR2 SAAADI. The CDR3 loop spans 12 amino acids. V lost 8 bases and J lost 9, with 14 bases in between. The CDR3 coding sequence is TGCGCCAGCCACACTGGGGGGTCTGAGCAGTTCTTC. Its protein product is CASHTGGSEQFF.